Sequencing of this T cell receptor beta chain was carried out in a study of T cells after yellow fever vaccination (dated by TCRdb to between 2018 and 2021). Study-wide context: Libraries from fractions with low cell numbers were prepared with the SMART-Seq v4 Ultra Low Input RNA kit. To follow T-cell clones before and after primary and booster YFV17D yellow fever vaccination, bulk TCR alpha and beta repertoires were sequenced over time. Two healthy male donors, one aged 18 to 30 and one aged 30 to 39 years, were included in the cohort. Blood was drawn at multiple timepoints before and after primary and secondary immunization, with bulk PBMC replicates and cell subsets isolated. What the authors observed across the whole study: FACS-sorted repertoires could contain abundant contaminating clonotypes from the bulk population, so computational filtering was required. Because only a couple of donors were included in the study, the extent to which the findings can be generalized is limited. The secondary T-cell response was weaker than the primary response but faster, peaking on day 5 instead of day 15. After the booster, most of the clones that had expanded following primary vaccination were detected again (almost 98% of CD4 and 85% to 90% of CD8), which suggests that memory was broadly maintained. A small share of clonotypes occurred in both CD4 and CD8 compartments, likely arising from convergent recombination.

Of note for this clonotype: The antigen it binds to is not known. No base qualities exist here, and no much larger clone lies one base off it.

The germline V gene encodes CDR1 MGHRA and CDR2 YSYEKL. The CDR3 starts with the cysteine, ends with the phenylalanine, and has 14 residues. Just the 42-base CDR3 DNA is kept, in frame starting at base 1. Between the V and J ends, shortened by 5 bases and 2 bases respectively, the junction contains 12 bases. Synthesis of TCR cDNA relied on 5'RACE template switching, a step that introduced a universal primer site along with unique molecular identifiers. Priming of cDNA synthesis was performed from both the TCR alpha and TCR beta constant segments. Library amplification used two PCR steps, and the second PCR step added sample barcodes and sequencing adapters. Libraries were sequenced on Illumina HiSeq 2500 (2x100 bp) or NovaSeq (2x150 bp). The authors' pipeline ran thus. Demultiplexing of reads and collapsing into UMI consensus sequences were performed with MIGEC, and V(D)J alignment was carried out with MiXCR. Vaccine-responding clonotypes were identified with edgeR using replicate PBMC samples, with FDR below 0.01 and a log2 fold change above 5 up to day 15 being required. Bulk clonotypes were assigned CD4 or CD8 identity according to which sequenced CD4 or CD8 repertoire held them at higher abundance. TCRdb reanalyzed the raw reads on its own, using fastp at Q25 for trimming and MiXCR for clone calling, and kept in-frame beta chains. Records with the same CDR3 protein are collapsed into one entry carrying the most frequent genes and DNA. The V and J calls were determined by TCRdb, not by the authors. In this sample the table shows 450,000 to 650,000 distinct CDR3 sequences, 21% of which occur a single time. 16% of the sample is taken by the ten largest.

Taken with the paper, the label for treatment or condition translates to: live attenuated yellow fever vaccine strain. At every blood-draw timepoint, two biological replicates of bulk PBMCs were collected. A standard Ficoll-Paque protocol was used to isolate PBMCs from peripheral blood. TriZol was used to extract RNA from bulk PBMCs, from CD4 and CD8 fractions, and from dextramer-positive and dextramer-negative fractions. The source is a man aged 18 to 30 who received the YFV17D yellow fever vaccine. The sample was PBMCs, taken less than 25 days after the first yellow fever vaccination. The chain uses TRBV4-1 and TRBJ1-2; tentative D gene TRBD1, with 5 bases matching. The nucleotide sequence reads TGCGCCAGCAGCTCCCGACAGCGAAACTATGGCTACACCTTC. Its coded protein is CASSSRQRNYGYTF.